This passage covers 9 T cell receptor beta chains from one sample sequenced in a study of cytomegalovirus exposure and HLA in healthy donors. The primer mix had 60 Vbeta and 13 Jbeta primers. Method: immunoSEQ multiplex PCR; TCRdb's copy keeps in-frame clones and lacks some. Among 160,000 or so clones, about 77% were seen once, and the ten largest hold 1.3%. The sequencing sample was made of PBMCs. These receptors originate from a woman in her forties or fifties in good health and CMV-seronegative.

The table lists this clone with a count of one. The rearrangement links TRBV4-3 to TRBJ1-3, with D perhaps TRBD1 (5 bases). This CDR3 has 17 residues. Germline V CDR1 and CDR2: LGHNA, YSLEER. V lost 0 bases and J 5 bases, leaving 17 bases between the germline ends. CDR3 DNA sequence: TGCGCCAGCAGCCAAGAGGTGACCAGGGCTTCTCGAAACACCATATATTTT. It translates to CASSQEVTRASRNTIYF.

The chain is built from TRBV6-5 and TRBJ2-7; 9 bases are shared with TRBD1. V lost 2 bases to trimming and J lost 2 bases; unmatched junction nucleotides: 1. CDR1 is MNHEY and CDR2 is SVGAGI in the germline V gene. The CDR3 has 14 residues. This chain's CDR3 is CASSYGTGTYEQYF. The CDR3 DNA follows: TGTGCCAGCAGTTACGGGACAGGGACCTACGAGCAGTACTTC.

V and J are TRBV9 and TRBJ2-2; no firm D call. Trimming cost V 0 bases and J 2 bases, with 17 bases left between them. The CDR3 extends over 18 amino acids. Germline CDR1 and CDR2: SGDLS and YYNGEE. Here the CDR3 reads CASSVVRVSFLNTGELFF. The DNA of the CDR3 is TGTGCCAGCAGCGTAGTTCGCGTTAGCTTCTTAAACACCGGGGAGCTGTTTTTT.

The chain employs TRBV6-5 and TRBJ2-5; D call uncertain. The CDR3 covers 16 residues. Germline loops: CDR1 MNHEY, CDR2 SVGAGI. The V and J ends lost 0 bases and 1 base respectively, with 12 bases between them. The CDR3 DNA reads TGTGCCAGCAGTTACTCGATTGCCAGAAGCCAAGAGACCCAGTACTTC. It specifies CASSYSIARSQETQYF.

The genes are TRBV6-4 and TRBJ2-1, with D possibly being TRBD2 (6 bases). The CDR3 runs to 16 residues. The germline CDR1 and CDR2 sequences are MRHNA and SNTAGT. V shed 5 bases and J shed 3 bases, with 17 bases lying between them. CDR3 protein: CASSQTSWGVYNEQFF. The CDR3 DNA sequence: TGTGCCAGCAGTCAGACAAGTTGGGGGGTCTACAATGAGCAGTTCTTC.

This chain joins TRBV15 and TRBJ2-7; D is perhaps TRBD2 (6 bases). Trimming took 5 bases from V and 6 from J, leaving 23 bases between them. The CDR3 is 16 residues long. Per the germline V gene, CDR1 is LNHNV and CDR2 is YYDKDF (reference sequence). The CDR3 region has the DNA TGTGCCACCAGCTCTACACAAGCGGCGTATAGCGGCGAGCAGTACTTC. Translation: CATSSTQAAYSGEQYF.

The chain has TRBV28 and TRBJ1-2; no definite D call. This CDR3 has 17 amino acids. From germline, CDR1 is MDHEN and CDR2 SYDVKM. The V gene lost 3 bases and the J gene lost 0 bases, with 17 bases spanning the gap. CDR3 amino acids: CASSFSGSGPSNYGYTF. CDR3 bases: TGTGCCAGCAGTTTTTCTGGGTCTGGGCCTTCTAACTATGGCTACACCTTC.

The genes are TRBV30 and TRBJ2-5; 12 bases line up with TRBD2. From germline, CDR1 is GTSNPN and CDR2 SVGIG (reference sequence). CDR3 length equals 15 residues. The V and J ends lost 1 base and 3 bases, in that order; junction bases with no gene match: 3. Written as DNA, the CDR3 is TGTGCCTGGAGTGATACTAGCGGGGGGAAAGAGACCCAGTACTTC. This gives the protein CAWSDTSGGKETQYF.

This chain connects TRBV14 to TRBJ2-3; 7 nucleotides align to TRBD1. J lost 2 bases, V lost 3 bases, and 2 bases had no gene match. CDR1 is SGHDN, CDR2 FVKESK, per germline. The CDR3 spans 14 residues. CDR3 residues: CASSQGTATDTQYF. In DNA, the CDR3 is TGTGCCAGCAGCCAGGGGACAGCCACAGATACGCAGTATTTT.